This T cell receptor beta chain is drawn from a study of T cells expressing NK-cell markers. General observations from the study: These clonotypes also led the CD3+CD56-NKG2C+ fraction in a handful of donors.

In the case of this clonotype: Its antigen is unidentified.

This CDR3 has 12 residues. Per the germline V gene, CDR1 is SGHDT and CDR2 is YYEEEE. TCRdb re-analyzed the 5' RACE reads; it lists each CDR3 protein once, without DNA. This sample carries roughly 160,000 distinct CDR3 sequences, with less than 20% going to the ten biggest clones. The clonotype was recovered from a woman between 18 and 75 years old in good health. The chain joins TRBV5-6 to TRBJ2-7; no DNA is available, so the TRBD1 call from TCRdb remains unchecked. The sequenced sample was blood T cells: a sorted CD56 or NKG2C T cell subset, CD4+ or CD8+ T cells, or bulk PBMC T cells (not recorded which). The CDR3 is CASSNRVGEQYF.